This is a list of T cell receptor beta chains from one sample in a study of early T cells in non-severe SARS-CoV-2 infection. One entry per CDR3 protein, called by TCRdb with MiXCR from the 5' RACE reads. The table shows tens of thousands of distinct CDR3 sequences, with more than 4% occurring only once. The sequenced material came from whole blood. All receptors come from an adult who was a healthcare worker with PCR-confirmed SARS-CoV-2 infection or an uninfected control (not recorded which). Both conserved end residues are part of each CDR3. Each record gives: clone size, D gene, V gene, J gene, CDR3 DNA, CDR3 protein. D genes are given only for firm matches. The listing skips clone size in some rows; elsewhere it reads once, few, many or a size class.

>many|NA|TRBV29-1|TRBJ1-1
TGCAGCGTTACTCCCGACCGGGCGAAGAACACTGAAGCTTTCTTT
CSVTPDRAKNTEAFF
>many|NA|TRBV7-6|TRBJ2-7
TGTGCCAGCAGCTCTTTGGCAGGGACCTACGAGCAGTACTTC
CASSSLAGTYEQYF
>few|TRBD2|TRBV7-8|TRBJ2-7
TGTGCCAGCAGCTTAGGCGGGGGGACCTACGAGCAGTACTTC
CASSLGGGTYEQYF
>many|TRBD1|TRBV4-2|TRBJ2-1
TGTGCCAGCAGCCAAGAGGCCGGGACAGGGGGCAATGAGCAGTTCTTC
CASSQEAGTGGNEQFF
>few|NA|TRBV5-4|TRBJ2-1
TGTGCCAGCAGCCGCGGGACTTTCCTAAATGAGCAGTTCTTC
CASSRGTFLNEQFF
>many|NA|TRBV19|TRBJ2-7
TGTGCCAGCACAGACCCCCGGGACGGAACCTACGAGCAGTACTTC
CASTDPRDGTYEQYF
>many|TRBD2|TRBV6-4|TRBJ2-1
TGTGCCAGCAGTGACTCAGGACTAGCGGGGGGGCATGAGCAGTTCTTC
CASSDSGLAGGHEQFF
>many|TRBD1|TRBV7-9|TRBJ2-1
TGTGCCAGCAGCTTAACGGTCGGAAACAGGGGACATTTAAGGTACAATGAGCAGTTCTTC
CASSLTVGNRGHLRYNEQFF
>few|TRBD2|TRBV20-1|TRBJ2-7
TGCAGTGCTAGAGATTGGAGCGGGAGGGATGAGCAGTACTTC
CSARDWSGRDEQYF
>many|NA|TRBV12-3/TRBV12-4|TRBJ2-6
TGTGCCAGCAGCCCCGGGCCCTTGGGGGCCAACGTCCTGACTTTC
CASSPGPLGANVLTF
>many|NA|TRBV7-8|TRBJ1-2
TGTGCCAGCAGCTCCGGGATTTTTGGCTACACCTTC
CASSSGIFGYTF
>few|NA|TRBV24-1|TRBJ2-1
TGTGCCACCAGTGACCTAGGCGATGAGCAGTTCTTC
CATSDLGDEQFF
>many|NA|TRBV10-3|TRBJ1-6
TGTGCCATCAGTTCGGCGGACAATTCACCCCTCCACTTT
CAISSADNSPLHF
>many|TRBD2|TRBV20-1|TRBJ2-2
TGCAGTGCTAGAGATACCAGCGGGAGGGCCCGTAGCACCGGGGAGCTGTTTTTT
CSARDTSGRARSTGELFF
>few|NA|TRBV7-9|TRBJ1-1
TGTGCCAGCAGCTCTGTGACCCCTCTCACTGAAGCTTTCTTT
CASSSVTPLTEAFF
>many|NA|TRBV6-6|TRBJ2-1
TGTGCCAGCAGTAACCCCAATGAGCAGTTCTTC
CASSNPNEQFF
>NA|NA|TRBV28|TRBJ1-4
TGTGCCAGCAGACCCGGGAGCTCCAGGCCTAGTGAAAAACTGTTTTTT
CASRPGSSRPSEKLFF
>NA|NA|TRBV11-2|TRBJ2-2
TGTGCCAGCAGCTCCGGAAGAGTCACCGGGGAGCTGTTTTTT
CASSSGRVTGELFF
>NA|TRBD2|TRBV18|TRBJ2-1
TGTGCCAGCTCACCACCGGGCGGGAGCTCCTACAATGAGCAGTTCTTC
CASSPPGGSSYNEQFF
>NA|TRBD2|TRBV6-2/TRBV6-3|TRBJ2-1
TGTGCCGCAGCCCGGACTAGCGGTACCTACAATGAGCAGTTCTTC
CAAARTSGTYNEQFF
>many|NA|TRBV12-3/TRBV12-4|TRBJ1-2
TGTGCCAGCAGTTTAATTGGGGCTGGCTACACCTTC
CASSLIGAGYTF
>NA|NA|TRBV6-2/TRBV6-3|TRBJ2-7
TGTGCCAGCAGTTACTCACTCGTTTTCTCCGAGCAGTACTTC
CASSYSLVFSEQYF
>NA|TRBD1|TRBV29-1|TRBJ2-3
TGCAGCAACCGGGACAGGGCAGATACGCAGTATTTT
CSNRDRADTQYF
>many|NA|TRBV29-1|TRBJ2-7
TGCAGCGCCGGCAAGAATGGGGGATACGAGCAGTACTTC
CSAGKNGGYEQYF
>NA|NA|TRBV2|TRBJ2-7
TGTGCCAGCAGTCCGGACATCTACGAGCAGTACTTC
CASSPDIYEQYF
>NA|TRBD2|TRBV20-1|TRBJ2-7
TGCAGTGCTAGAGACAGCGGGAGATCCTACGAGCAGTACTTC
CSARDSGRSYEQYF
>NA|NA|TRBV7-6|TRBJ2-3
TGTGCCAGCAGCTTAGCCGTGGGAGCGGTAGATACGCGGTATTTT
CASSLAVGAVDTRYF
>many|TRBD2|TRBV12-3/TRBV12-4|TRBJ2-5
TGTGCCAGCACCCCAGCGGGAACTGGAGAGACCCAGTACTTC
CASTPAGTGETQYF
>NA|NA|TRBV3-1|TRBJ2-5
TGTGCCGTCGGGACCGGAGAGACCCAGTACTTC
CAVGTGETQYF
>many|NA|TRBV6-2/TRBV6-3|TRBJ2-5
TGTGCCAGCAGTTACCGGGGGCTAGAGACCCAGTACTTC
CASSYRGLETQYF
>many|NA|TRBV5-4|TRBJ1-2
TGTGCCAGCAGCTCATCAGCAGGGATAGGTCGGTATGGCTACACCTTC
CASSSSAGIGRYGYTF
>many|TRBD2|TRBV27|TRBJ2-7
TGTGCCAGCAGTTTAAGGGGACTAGCGGGAGTCGAGCAGTACTTC
CASSLRGLAGVEQYF
>many|NA|TRBV3-1|TRBJ1-4
TGTGCCAGCAGCCAAGATTTGCAGAAACTGTTTTTT
CASSQDLQKLFF
>many|TRBD2|TRBV29-1|TRBJ2-7
TGCAGCGTTCGACTAGCGGACAAGATACTGGGGGAGCAGTACTTC
CSVRLADKILGEQYF
>many|NA|TRBV6-2/TRBV6-3|TRBJ1-5
TGTGCCAGCAGTACGCTCACCGGCGCCGTGGGGCCCCAGCATTTT
CASSTLTGAVGPQHF
>few|NA|TRBV5-1|TRBJ2-5
TGCGCCAGCAGCTTGGATGGGGACCAAGAGACCCAGTACTTC
CASSLDGDQETQYF
>many|NA|TRBV7-9|TRBJ2-1
TGTGCCAGCAGCCCGAGACAGTACAATGAGCAGTTCTTC
CASSPRQYNEQFF
>many|NA|TRBV19|TRBJ1-5
TGTGCCAGTACCCGCCTCGTGGGTCCTCAGCCCCAGCATTTT
CASTRLVGPQPQHF
>NA|NA|TRBV7-3|TRBJ2-4
TGTGCCAGCAGCCAATCGGGCGGGACAAACATTCAGTACTTC
CASSQSGGTNIQYF
>many|TRBD1|TRBV2|TRBJ2-1
TGTGCCAGCACCGAGAGGGACAGGGGGCATCATGAGCAGTTCTTC
CASTERDRGHHEQFF
>NA|TRBD1|TRBV19|TRBJ2-2
TGTGCCAGTAGTATAGATTATTGGGACAGGGCATACACCGGGGAGCTGTTTTTT
CASSIDYWDRAYTGELFF
>many|TRBD1|TRBV18|TRBJ2-7
TGTGCCAGCTCACAGGGACAGGGGGCGCCTTACGAGCAGTACTTC
CASSQGQGAPYEQYF
>many|NA|TRBV20-1|TRBJ2-7
TGCAGTGCTAGAGATGGAAATACCTACGAGCAGTACTTC
CSARDGNTYEQYF
>many|NA|TRBV27|TRBJ2-7
TGTGCCAGCAGTAAGACTGACTCCTACGAGCAGTACTTC
CASSKTDSYEQYF
>many|NA|TRBV5-1|TRBJ2-2
TGCGCCAGCAGCTTGTTATTGGACACCGGGGAGCTGTTTTTT
CASSLLLDTGELFF
>medium-sized|NA|TRBV7-2|TRBJ1-5
TGTGCCAGCAGTTTCACCCGTAGGCAGCCCCAGCATTTT
CASSFTRRQPQHF
>many|NA|TRBV7-2|TRBJ2-7
TGTGCCAGCAGCTTAGTAGGCGGATCAGACTACGAGCAGTACTTC
CASSLVGGSDYEQYF
>many|NA|TRBV9|TRBJ1-4
TGTGCCAGCGCGTTAGGAGATACTGAAAAACTGTTTTTT
CASALGDTEKLFF
>many|NA|TRBV18|TRBJ1-3
TGTGCCAGCTCACCAACAGGTTCATCTGGAAACACCATATATTTT
CASSPTGSSGNTIYF